This T cell receptor (beta chain) is drawn from a study of blood T cell repertoires in COVID-19. Study overall: Some COVID-19 samples were acute and others convalescent; all came from the United States, Italy and Spain.

Trimming removed 0 bases from V and 1 base from J, with 9 bases in between. CDR1 is LNHNV, CDR2 YYDKDF, per germline (reference sequence). CDR3 size: 15 residues. In the original workflow: Amplification of reference gene primers provided the estimated nucleated cell counts. Sequenced by immunoSEQ multiplex PCR; TCRdb stores in-frame clones only, minus some. That table is the source of V, J and clone size, and D and trimming were worked out from the DNA. This sample has about 75,000 clones; roughly 89% occur once, and the top ten carry roughly 7%. This TCR was sampled from a woman aged 50 to 65 with acute or convalescent COVID-19. The genes are TRBV15 and TRBJ1-1, with D possibly TRBD1 on 5 matching bases. Sequencing was carried out using peripheral blood. CDR3 sequence (DNA): TGTGCCACCAGCAGAGACAGGGCTGCGAACACTGAAGCTTTCTTT. This codes for CATSRDRAANTEAFF.